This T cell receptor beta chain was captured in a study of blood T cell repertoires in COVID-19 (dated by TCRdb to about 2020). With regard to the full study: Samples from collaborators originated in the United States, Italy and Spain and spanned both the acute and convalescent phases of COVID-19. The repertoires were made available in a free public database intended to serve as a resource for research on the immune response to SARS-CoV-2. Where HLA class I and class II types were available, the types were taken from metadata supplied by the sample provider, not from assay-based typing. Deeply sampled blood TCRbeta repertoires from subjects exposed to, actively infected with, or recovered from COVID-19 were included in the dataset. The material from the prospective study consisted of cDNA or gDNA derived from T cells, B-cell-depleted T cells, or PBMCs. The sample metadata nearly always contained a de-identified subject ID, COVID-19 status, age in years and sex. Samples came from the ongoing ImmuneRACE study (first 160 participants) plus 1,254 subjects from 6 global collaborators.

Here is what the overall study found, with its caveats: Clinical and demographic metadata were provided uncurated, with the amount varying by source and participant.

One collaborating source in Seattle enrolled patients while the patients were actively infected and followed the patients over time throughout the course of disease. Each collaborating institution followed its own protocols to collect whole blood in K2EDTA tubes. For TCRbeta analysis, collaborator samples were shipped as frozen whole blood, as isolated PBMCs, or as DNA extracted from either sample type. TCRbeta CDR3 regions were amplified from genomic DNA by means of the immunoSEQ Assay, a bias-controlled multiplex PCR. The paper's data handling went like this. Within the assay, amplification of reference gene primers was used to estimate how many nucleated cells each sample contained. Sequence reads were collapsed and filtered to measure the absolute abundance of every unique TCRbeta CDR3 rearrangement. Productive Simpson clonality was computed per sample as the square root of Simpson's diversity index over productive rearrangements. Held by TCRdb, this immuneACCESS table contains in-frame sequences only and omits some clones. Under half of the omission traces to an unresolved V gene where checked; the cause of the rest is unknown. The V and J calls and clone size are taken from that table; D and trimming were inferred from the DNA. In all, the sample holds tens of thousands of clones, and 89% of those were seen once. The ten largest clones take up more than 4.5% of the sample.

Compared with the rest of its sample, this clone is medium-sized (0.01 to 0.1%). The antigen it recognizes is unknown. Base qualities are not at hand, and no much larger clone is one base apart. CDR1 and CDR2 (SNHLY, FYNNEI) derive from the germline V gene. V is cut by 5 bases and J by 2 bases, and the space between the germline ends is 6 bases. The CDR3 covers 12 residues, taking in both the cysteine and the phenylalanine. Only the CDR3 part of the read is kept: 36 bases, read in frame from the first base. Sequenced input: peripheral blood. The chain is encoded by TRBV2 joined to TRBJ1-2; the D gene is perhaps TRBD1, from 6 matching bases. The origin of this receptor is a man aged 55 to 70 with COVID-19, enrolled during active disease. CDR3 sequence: CASSTGNYGYTF. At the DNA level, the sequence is TGTGCCAGCAGTACAGGGAACTATGGCTACACCTTC.